This TCR beta chain was obtained from a study of metastatic and nonmetastatic thyroid tumors. Across the study: Repertoires of blood and of tissue (tumor or nodule) from malignant and benign thyroid patients were compared.

TCRdb reprocessed the PCR reads via MiXCR. There are 13,000 or so clones in the sample; under 30% occur only once, and about 12% lies in the top ten. This clone was observed at least ten times. Antigen specificity is unknown. In germline, CDR1 is LNHDA, CDR2 SQIVND (reference sequence). The CDR3 spans 14 residues. V lost 5 bases and J lost 14; bases outside the gene matches: 12. Notes on the study in general: Compared with benign nodules, malignant thyroid tumors were reported to have significantly higher TCR beta diversity in both blood and tumor.

No treatment of any kind had been given to any patient before thyroid surgery. Sequencing was done on a sample of tumor tissue. This rearrangement joins TRBV19 to TRBJ1-4; the match to TRBD1 covers 9 bases. This TCR came from a female donor with papillary thyroid cancer or a benign thyroid nodule (not recorded which). Some clones in this sample may be carry-over from other donors' samples. CDR3 DNA: TGTGCCAGTAGTTCCGGGACAGGGAAACTTCGCCTGTTTTTT. Protein sequence: CASSSGTGKLRLFF.